The T cell receptor (beta chain) described here comes from a study of shared clonotypes between healthy human individuals (dated by TCRdb to 2019 to 2021). Regarding the research as a whole: The cohort comprised two women and three men aged 18 to 49 years. To increase sequencing depth and limit assay-specific biases, TCR repertoire library preparation and sequencing were carried out by different laboratories using diverse techniques. To estimate repertoire size and how much clonotypes are shared between individuals, the study performed deep sequencing of blood TCR repertoires from roughly five healthy adults. For each donor, CD4 naive and CD4 memory were each run on three plates, CD8 naive on two plates, and CD8 memory on one plate. Leukapheresis yielded between about 0.85 and 9 billion PBMCs per donor.

Using the deep immunoSEQ assay, TCR CDR3 regions were amplified from genomic DNA by multiplex PCR. For each cell subset, the extracted genomic DNA was distributed evenly across all wells of several immunoSEQ 96-well plates, and each plate served as one replicate. For sorted subsets, approximately 190 ng of genomic DNA, equivalent to around 31,000 T cell genomes, went into each replicate PCR. The purified libraries were quantified using a Qubit 3.0 fluorometer, sized with a Bioanalyzer 2100, and then quantified again using the KAPA Library Quantification kit. Each immunoSEQ 96-well plate was sequenced on its own single-read 150-cycle Illumina NextSeq 550 flow cell. As for the original processing: Because the immunoSEQ output included only junctional sequences and no quality scores, the filtering could not be the same as the filtering used for full-length reads. Sequences were annotated with PyIR, a Python wrapper for IgBLAST v1.9, and V/J genes and CDR3 were assigned using IMGT germline references. Reads with weak V/J assignments (E-value above 1e-6), missing CDR3, stop codons, out-of-frame junctions, or ambiguous translated residues were removed. A V3J clonotype was defined by an identical inferred V gene, J gene, and CDR3 amino acid sequence. The percentage overlap between two repertoires was calculated by dividing the number of shared unique clonotypes by the size of the smaller repertoire. Repertoire richness was assessed with RTK rarefaction, the Chao1 estimator, and Recon v2.1 estimates of unobserved clonotypes. For all TCRbeta clonotypes obtained by the gDNA method from a handful of donors, generation probabilities were computed with OLGA. TCRdb holds this immuneACCESS table with in-frame rearrangements only. Some clones are missing; in checked studies, unresolved V genes explain under half, and the rest has no known cause. That table gives V, J and clone size, and the DNA gave D and trimming. Across this sample there are roughly 1.5 million clones, with approximately 98% seen only once. The ten biggest clones cover roughly 0.4% of the sample.

A note on this clone: The antigen this receptor binds is unknown. It has no much larger one-base neighbor in the sample; base qualities were not kept.

The paper as a whole reports these results and caveats: Only blood was sampled, and tissue TCR repertoires likely differ from those in blood. Higher generation probabilities were observed for clonotypes shared by all four sorted-subset donors than for non-shared clonotypes. Naive subsets generally had larger estimated clonotype richness than memory subsets. The small number of donors limited the genetic and exposure-history diversity represented. Pairwise subsampling indicated that sequencing depth was expected to affect the degree of clonotype sharing among donors. When several donors were compared, the shared fraction of clonotypes was about 5.5% for naive CD4, roughly 3.4% for naive CD8, roughly 2.3% for memory CD4, and under 0.5% for memory CD8. Even with the large sequencing depth, rarefaction of the sorted-subset datasets indicated that sequencing was incomplete.

The CDR3 holds 17 amino acids from the cysteine to the phenylalanine. Only the CDR3 DNA stays, 51 bases, in frame from base 1. From the germline V gene, CDR1 is SGHVS and CDR2 is FQNEAQ. Clipping removes 6 bases from V and 1 base from J, with 3 as the unmatched junction base count. The donors were healthy, HIV-negative adults with no recently reported acute infections or vaccinations. Only Caucasian adults living in Nashville, Tennessee, USA were represented among the donors. CD4+ T cells were enriched by magnetic negative selection, after which naive cells were positively selected on CD45RA and the negative fraction was taken as the memory subset. Blood was obtained by leukapheresis, after which PBMCs were separated by Ficoll-Histopaque density gradient centrifugation and cryopreserved in liquid nitrogen vapor phase. Purity and quantity of every magnetically sorted T cell population were checked by analytical flow cytometry. Genomic DNA was isolated from every sorted fraction and measured by UV absorbance on a Nanodrop 2000c.

This TCR was recovered from a man aged 25 to 40 in good health. The sequenced sample consisted of naive CD4+ T cells sorted from blood. This sample's cell subset or site label indicates: CD45RA+ positively selected. The chain couples TRBV7-8 to TRBJ2-2; 15 middle bases align to TRBD2. The nucleotide sequence reads TGTGCCAGCAGTGGACTAGCGGGAGGGATGAACACCGGGGAGCTGTTTTTT. Its coded protein is CASSGLAGGMNTGELFF.